This T cell receptor (beta chain) was recorded in a study of blood T cell repertoires in COVID-19. Measured with immunoSEQ multiplex PCR; TCRdb has only the in-frame clones, and not every one. Seen here are over 200,000 clones, 70% to 90% observed once, and the top ten hold roughly 12%. CDR1 and CDR2 from the germline V gene are LGHNA and YSLEER. The length of the CDR3 is 16 residues. J was trimmed by 8 bases and V by 6 bases; bases with no gene match: 15. This clonotype originated in a woman aged 18-35 years who had recovered from COVID-19. The chain links TRBV4-3 to TRBJ2-1; TRBD2 matches at 8 bases. The source material was peripheral blood. The DNA of the CDR3 is TGCGCCAGCAGACCAAATGTGGTAGCGGGATCTCATGAGCAGTTCTTC. As protein: CASRPNVVAGSHEQFF.